This T cell receptor beta chain is from a study of shared clonotypes between healthy human individuals (dated by TCRdb to 2020 to 2022). About the investigation overall: The cohort included a few men and two women between 18 and 49 years of age. For each donor, three plates each were used for CD4 naive and CD4 memory, two plates were used for CD8 naive, and one plate was used for CD8 memory. To estimate repertoire size and how much clonotypes are shared between individuals, the study performed deep sequencing of blood TCR repertoires from about 5 healthy adults. To increase sequencing depth and limit assay-specific biases, different laboratories used diverse techniques to prepare libraries and sequence TCR repertoires. Each donor's leukapheresis produced roughly between roughly 0.85 and 9 billion PBMCs.

The paper as a whole reports these results and caveats: Because the study included a small number of donors, the genetic and exposure-history diversity represented was limited. Naive subsets generally had larger estimated clonotype richness than memory subsets did. Incomplete sequencing was indicated by rarefaction of sorted-subset datasets, despite the large sequencing depth. Pairwise subsampling indicated that sequencing depth was expected to affect the degree of clonotype sharing among donors. Around 5.4% of naive CD4, 3% to 3.5% of naive CD8, roughly 2.4% of memory CD4, and approximately 0.4% of memory CD8 clonotypes were shared across four donors. Higher generation probabilities were observed for clonotypes shared by all four sorted-subset donors than for non-shared clonotypes. Sampling was restricted to blood, and TCR repertoires in tissues likely differ from the TCR repertoires found in blood.

Turning to this clone: What this receptor recognizes is not known. Qualities for individual bases were not recorded, and no much larger clone is one base off. Other DNA sequences of this sample code for an identical CDR3.

The CDR3 measures 16 amino acids from cysteine to phenylalanine. The only DNA kept is the CDR3, 48 bases in frame from the first base. The germline V gene encodes CDR1 MNHEY and CDR2 SMNVEV (reference sequence). The germline V end is reduced by 0 bases and the J end by 3 bases; junction bases left unmatched: 6. Using the deep immunoSEQ assay, TCR CDR3 regions were amplified from genomic DNA by multiplex PCR. Genomic DNA extracted from each cell subset was distributed evenly over all wells of several immunoSEQ 96-well plates, and each plate served as one replicate. For sorted subsets, roughly 200 ng genomic DNA, equal to some 30,000 T cell genomes, was loaded into each replicate PCR. Purified libraries were quantified with a Qubit 3.0 fluorometer, sized on a Bioanalyzer 2100, and re-quantified with the KAPA Library Quantification kit. A separate single-read 150-cycle Illumina NextSeq 550 flow cell was used to sequence each immunoSEQ 96-well plate. Per the authors' processing: The immunoSEQ output contained only junctional sequences without quality scores, so filtering could not match that applied to full-length reads. Sequences were annotated with PyIR, a Python wrapper for IgBLAST v1.9, using IMGT germline references to assign V/J genes and CDR3. Reads were removed for weak V/J assignments (E-value above 1e-6), missing CDR3, stop codons, out-of-frame junctions, or ambiguous translated residues. V3J clonotypes were defined as sequences sharing the same inferred V gene, J gene, and CDR3 amino acid sequence. Percentage overlap between repertoires was calculated by dividing the number of shared unique clonotypes by the size of the smaller repertoire. Repertoire richness was assessed with RTK rarefaction, the Chao1 estimator, and Recon v2.1 estimates of unobserved clonotypes. Generation probabilities for all TCRbeta clonotypes obtained by the gDNA method from several donors were computed using OLGA. This is the immuneACCESS table as TCRdb keeps it, with only in-frame sequences that have V and J called. A part of the clones is gone; compared with another copy, unresolved V genes explain less than half, and the rest is unexplained. V, J and clone size derive from that table, while D and trimming were established from the DNA sequence. For this sample there are millions of clones; about 95% appear just once. The top ten hold 0.9% to 1.3% of the sample.

CD8 naive samples were obtained by positive selection for CCR7 among CD45RO-negative cells, yielding a CD45RA+CCR7+ population from which TemRA cells were excluded. Healthy HIV-negative adults with no recently reported acute infections or vaccinations were included as donors. Every donor was a Caucasian adult living in Nashville, Tennessee, USA. Blood was collected by leukapheresis, and PBMCs were isolated by Ficoll-Histopaque density gradient centrifugation and then cryopreserved in liquid nitrogen vapor phase. Analytical flow cytometry was used to check the purity and quantity of each magnetically sorted T cell population. Each sorted fraction had its genomic DNA isolated and then quantified by UV absorbance on a Nanodrop 2000c.

The sequence was obtained from a man younger than 35 in good health. Sequencing was performed on naive CD8+ T cells sorted from blood. In light of the paper, this sample's cell subset or site label describes: CD45RA+CCR7+. Recombination connected TRBV27 to TRBJ2-7; 9 central bases correspond to TRBD1. The CDR3 reads CASSLSPGTGSYEQYF. In nucleotide form, the sequence is TGTGCCAGCAGTTTATCCCCCGGGACAGGGAGCTACGAGCAGTACTTC.